The 23 T cell receptor beta chains below all came from one sample that was sequenced in a study of T cells in Graves' hyperthyroidism and ophthalmopathy. Amplification yielded TCR beta CDR3 regions, with RNA transcripts as the source. A first-round RT-PCR of the TCR CDR3 used the HTBI primer set. TCRdb called the multiplex PCR reads again in MiXCR, with one record for every CDR3 protein. The data contain about 840,000 distinct CDR3 sequences, over 35% of them seen just once; the ten biggest clones take up about 9%. The specimen sequenced was blood. These receptors all stem from a man between 18 and 29 years old with Graves' hyperthyroidism.

V usage is TRBV7-9 and J usage is TRBJ1-2; D gene uncertain. Germline V gives CDR1 SEHNR, CDR2 FQNEAQ (reference sequence). The CDR3 is 13 residues long. V was pared by 4 bases and J by 8 bases, with 14 bases between. The DNA of the CDR3 is TGTGCCAGCAGCTCGGTCAGGATCGGAGGCTACACCTTC. Its translation: CASSSVRIGGYTF.

The V and J genes are TRBV6-5 and TRBJ2-5; 10 bases are a match to TRBD2. Germline trimming cut 5 bases from V and 2 bases from J; bases unmatched to any gene: 14. This CDR3 comprises 18 residues. Germline CDR1 is MNHEY and CDR2 is SVGAGI. This CDR3 is CASSPASGGLSPQETQYF. DNA of the CDR3: TGTGCCAGCAGTCCGGCTAGCGGGGGCCTCTCCCCACAAGAGACCCAGTACTTC.

At least ten counts were recorded for this clonotype. One end of the junction is discordant with germline, which a read error may explain. The chain has TRBV6-6 and TRBJ1-2, with D perhaps matching TRBD1 (6 bases). The CDR3 covers 12 residues. The germline CDR1 and CDR2 sequences are MNHNY and SVGAGI (reference sequence). CDR3 amino acids: CACRGGERGYTF. DNA of the CDR3: TGTGCCTGCAGAGGGGGAGAACGTGGCTACACCTTC.

This rearrangement joins TRBV19 to TRBJ1-1, with D possibly being TRBD1 (6 bases). There are 15 residues in the CDR3. Trimming stripped 10 bases from V and 1 base from J, with 19 bases between. The germline V gene encodes CDR1 LNHDA and CDR2 SQIVND (reference sequence). In DNA form, the CDR3 reads TGTGCCACCTCATTCGGGGGCGTAAAGAACACTGAAGCTTTCTTT. Amino acids: CATSFGGVKNTEAFF. Full variable domain (outside the CDR3, taken from reference TRBV19 and TRBJ1-1): DGGITQSPKYLFRKEGQNVTLSCEQNLNHDAMYWYRQDPGQGLRLIYYSQIVNDFQKGDIAEGYSVSREKKESFPLTVTSAQKNPTAFYLCATSFGGVKNTEAFFGQGTRLTVV.

Concerning this clonotype itself: The junction departs from the called germline gene at one end, perhaps through a read error. This chain links TRBV7-2 with TRBJ2-7; D not resolved. The CDR3 has 13 residues. Germline-derived CDR1 and CDR2 are SGHTA and FQGNSA. CDR3 in DNA: TGCGCCAGCGCCTCTACAATGGGCTACGTGCAGTACTTC. This codes for CASASTMGYVQYF. The full variable domain, with the rest looked up from reference TRBV7-2 and TRBJ2-7, is GAGVSQSPSNKVTEKGKDVELRCDPISGHTALYWYRQSLGQGLEFLIYFQGNSAPDKSGLPSDRFSAERTGGSVSTLTIQRTQQEDSAVYLCASASTMGYVQYFGPGTRLTVT.

The gene calls are TRBV5-1 and TRBJ2-7, with a weak D call TRBD2 (5 bases). The CDR3 sequence is 14 residues long. V was shortened by 4 bases and J by 0 bases, with 11 bases between the two germline ends. Per germline, CDR1 SGHRS and CDR2 YFSETQ. CDR3 DNA sequence: TGCGCCAGCAGCATAGCTAGCAGCTCCTACGAGCAGTACTTC. The encoded protein is CASSIASSSYEQYF.

This clonotype was observed a handful of times. This rearrangement joins TRBV7-2 to TRBJ2-7; D uncertain. Germline lookup yields CDR1 SGHTA and CDR2 FQGNSA. Trimming stripped 10 bases from V and 5 bases from J, with 12 bases between. The CDR3 spans 11 residues. The chain's CDR3 is CATPHEDEQYF. CDR3 in DNA: TGTGCCACCCCCCATGAGGACGAGCAGTACTTC.

The chain is built from TRBV7-9 and TRBJ1-5; D perhaps matches TRBD1 (5 bases). This CDR3 contains 14 residues. Looked up from germline, CDR1 is SEHNR and CDR2 is FQNEAQ (reference sequence). V gave up 4 bases and J gave up 4 bases, with 11 bases separating them. CDR3 sequence reads: CASSYRGGNQPQHF. DNA for the CDR3: TGTGCCAGCAGCTACCGCGGGGGTAATCAGCCCCAGCATTTT.

This clonotype has just a few counts. The chain combines TRBV5-8 with TRBJ2-7; TRBD2 might be the D (7 bases). Germline V gene data show CDR1 as SGHTS and CDR2 as YDEGEE. V lost 4 bases, J lost 2 bases, and 13 bases lay in between. The CDR3 is 14 residues long. The CDR3 DNA sequence: TGTGCCAGCAGCAGCGAGGGGGGGGCCTACGAGCAGTACTTC. Translated: CASSSEGGAYEQYF.

This clonotype was picked up one time. At one end, the junction sequence differs from germline, possibly due to a read error. The chain links TRBV7-7 to TRBJ2-5; 7 nucleotides agree with TRBD2. In germline, CDR1 is SSHAT, CDR2 FNYEAQ (reference sequence). CDR3 size: 19 residues. CDR3 residues: CASSLVGSGEDPYQETQYF. Written as DNA, the CDR3 is TGTGCTAGCAGCTTAGTCGGGAGCGGGGAGGATCCATACCAAGAGACCCAGTACTTC. The variable domain in full, with the rest retrieved from reference TRBV7-7 and TRBJ2-5, is GAGVSQSPRYKVTKRGQDVTLRCDPISSHATLYWYQQALGQGPEFLTYFNYEAQPDKSGLPSDRFSAERPEGSISTLTIQRTEQRDSAMYRCASSLVGSGEDPYQETQYFGPGTRLLVL.

This clonotype has more than one count but fewer than ten. V is TRBV6-6 and J is TRBJ2-2; D possibly corresponds to TRBD2 (6 bases). The germline V gene encodes CDR1 MNHNY and CDR2 SVGAGI (reference sequence). V gave up 8 bases and J gave up 1 base, with 14 bases separating them. This CDR3 has 15 residues. The CDR3 DNA follows: TGTGCCAGCTGGGCCGGGACTGGGAACACCGGGGAGCTGTTTTTT. It translates to CASWAGTGNTGELFF.

This sequence joins TRBV5-6 and TRBJ1-2; D unclear. V shed 0 bases and J shed 4 bases, with 13 bases lying between them. This CDR3 has 15 residues. The germline V gene encodes CDR1 SGHDT and CDR2 YYEEEE. The CDR3 is CASSLDMGRSYGYTF. The CDR3 DNA is TGTGCCAGCAGCTTGGACATGGGGAGATCCTATGGCTACACCTTC.

V gene TRBV29-1 combines with J gene TRBJ1-1; D possibly corresponds to TRBD1 (5 bases). The V gene lost 7 bases and the J gene lost 8 bases, with 11 bases spanning the gap. Germline V CDR1 and CDR2: SQVTM, ANQGSEA. The CDR3 extends over 10 amino acids. The CDR3 bases are TGCAGCGGGGGTGGGGCAGAAGCTTTCTTT. It is translated as CSGGGAEAFF.

V and J are TRBV2 and TRBJ2-6, with D unresolved. From germline, CDR1 is SNHLY and CDR2 FYNNEI. This CDR3 has 16 amino acids. Trimming cost V 6 bases and J 1 base, with 13 bases left between them. CDR3 sequence reads: CASSVENGSGANVLTF. The CDR3 DNA reads TGTGCCAGCAGCGTTGAGAATGGATCTGGGGCCAACGTCCTGACTTTC.

The gene calls are TRBV19 and TRBJ1-2; D not resolved. This CDR3 comprises 13 residues. V dropped 6 bases and J dropped 8 bases, with 16 bases sitting between them. Germline V gene lookup returns CDR1 LNHDA and CDR2 SQIVND (reference sequence). CDR3 amino acids: CASSSATDGGYTF. DNA of the CDR3: TGTGCCAGTAGCTCTGCCACGGACGGAGGCTACACCTTC. Complete variable domain (other parts from reference TRBV19 and TRBJ1-2): DGGITQSPKYLFRKEGQNVTLSCEQNLNHDAMYWYRQDPGQGLRLIYYSQIVNDFQKGDIAEGYSVSREKKESFPLTVTSAQKNPTAFYLCASSSATDGGYTFGSGTRLTVV.

The V gene is TRBV11-2, the J gene TRBJ1-1; no firm D call. The CDR3 has 13 residues. V lost 6 bases to trimming and J lost 4 bases, with 12 bases between them. Germline V gives CDR1 SGHAT, CDR2 FQNNGV. The CDR3 nucleotides are TGTGCCAGCAGGAGAATGATTTCCACTGAAGCTTTCTTT. Translating gives CASRRMISTEAFF.

This clonotype was counted at least ten times. V and J are TRBV7-9 and TRBJ1-1; D gene ambiguous. This CDR3 comprises 14 residues. V lost 2 bases, J lost 4 bases, and 11 bases lay in between. Germline V CDR1 and CDR2: SEHNR, FQNEAQ (reference sequence). CDR3 in DNA: TGTGCCAGCAGCTTACTGCGATTGGGCACTGAAGCTTTCTTT. Protein: CASSLLRLGTEAFF.

The sample holds many counts of this clonotype. The rearrangement joins TRBV12-3 or TRBV12-4 to TRBJ1-6; D may be TRBD1 (6 bases). Trimming took 6 bases from V and 10 from J, leaving 22 bases between them. There are 16 residues in the CDR3. The CDR3 loop is CASSQGPYRAWSPLHF. Here the CDR3 DNA reads TGTGCCAGCAGCCAGGGGCCGTACAGGGCTTGGTCACCCCTCCACTTT.

J is TRBJ2-7 and V is TRBV10-1, with a possible D match to TRBD2 (5 bases). The V and J ends lost 9 bases and 2 bases respectively, with 8 bases between them. The length of the CDR3 is 11 residues. Looked up from germline, CDR1 is WNHNN and CDR2 is SYGVQD (reference sequence). The CDR3 sequence: CARLGPYEQYF. As DNA, the CDR3 is TGCGCCAGACTAGGACCCTACGAGCAGTACTTC.

The chain couples TRBV7-2 to TRBJ2-7, with D perhaps TRBD1 or TRBD2 (5 bases each). Trimming left V 3 bases short and J 5 bases short, with 14 bases between. The CDR3 sequence is 14 residues long. The germline gives CDR1 SGHTA, CDR2 FQGNSA. CDR3 region: CASSLLMGTHEQYF. CDR3 nucleotide sequence: TGTGCCAGCAGCTTGTTAATGGGGACCCACGAGCAGTACTTC.

The rearrangement joins TRBV7-9 to TRBJ1-5, with D unclear. The CDR3 has 13 amino acids. The V and J ends lost 5 bases and 3 bases respectively, with 8 bases between them. Germline loops: CDR1 SEHNR, CDR2 FQNEAQ (reference sequence). CDR3 in amino acids: CASSTTDNQPQHF. CDR3 sequence (DNA): TGTGCCAGCAGCACTACAGACAATCAGCCCCAGCATTTT. The full variable domain, with the rest looked up from reference TRBV7-9 and TRBJ1-5, is DTGVSQNPRHKITKRGQNVTFRCDPISEHNRLYWYRQTLGQGPEFLTYFQNEAQLEKSRLLSDRFSAERPKGSFSTLEIQRTEQGDSAMYLCASSTTDNQPQHFGDGTRLSIL.

CDR3 sequence (DNA): TGTGCCAGCAGCTCGGGGGGGATTGGCACAGATACGCAGTATTTT. Amino acids: CASSSGGIGTDTQYF. The chain recombines TRBV7-6 with TRBJ2-3; the match to TRBD2 covers 8 bases. Germline CDR1 is SGHVS and CDR2 is FNYEAQ. The CDR3 consists of 15 residues. Trimming at V came to 4 bases and at J to 1 base, leaving 4 bases not matched to a gene.

The CDR3 loop is CSSQAGANTEAFF. DNA of the CDR3: TGCAGCAGCCAAGCAGGGGCGAACACTGAAGCTTTCTTT. This chain joins TRBV29-1 and TRBJ1-1, with a weak D call TRBD1 (6 bases). Trimming removed 8 bases at V and 1 base at J, with 14 bases between. Germline CDR1 reads SQVTM; CDR2 reads ANQGSEA. This CDR3 has 13 residues.